The T cell receptor (beta chain) described here comes from a study of cytomegalovirus exposure and HLA in healthy donors. Study observations and caveats: Confirmation in vitro established that a few CMV-associated chains were specific for CMV antigens.

Worth noting for this clone: Its antigen is not known.

The V and J ends lost 3 bases and 7 bases, in that order; junction bases with no gene match: 2. This CDR3 spans 13 amino acids. The V gene's germline CDR1 is SGHTA and CDR2 FQGTGA. 13 Jbeta primers and 60 Vbeta primers were used for the PCR. The data were produced by immunoSEQ multiplex PCR, yet TCRdb's version contains in-frame clones alone and is incomplete. The sample has 150,000 to 200,000 clones; over 70% are singletons. J is TRBJ1-5 and V is TRBV7-3; 8 bases are shared with TRBD1. Material for sequencing was PBMCs. This sequence originates from a man aged 50-59 years in good health and CMV-seropositive. The CDR3 DNA follows: TGTGCCAGCAGCTTCGGACAGGGCCAGCCCCAGCATTTT. It yields the protein CASSFGQGQPQHF.